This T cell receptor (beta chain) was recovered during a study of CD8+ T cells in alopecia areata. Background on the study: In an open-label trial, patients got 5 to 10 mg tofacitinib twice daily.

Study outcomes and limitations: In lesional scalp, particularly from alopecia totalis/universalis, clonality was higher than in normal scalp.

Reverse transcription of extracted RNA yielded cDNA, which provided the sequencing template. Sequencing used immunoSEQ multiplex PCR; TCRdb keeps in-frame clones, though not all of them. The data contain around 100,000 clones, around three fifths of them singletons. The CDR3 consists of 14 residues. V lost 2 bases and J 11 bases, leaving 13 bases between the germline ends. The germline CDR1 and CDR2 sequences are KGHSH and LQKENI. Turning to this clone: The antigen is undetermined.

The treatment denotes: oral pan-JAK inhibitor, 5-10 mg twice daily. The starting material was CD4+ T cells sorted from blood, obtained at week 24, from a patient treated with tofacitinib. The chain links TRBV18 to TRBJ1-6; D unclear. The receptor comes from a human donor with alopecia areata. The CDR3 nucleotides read TGTGCCAGCTCACCAACCGCGGGGAATGCACCCCTCCACTTT. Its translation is CASSPTAGNAPLHF.